The 2 T cell receptor beta chains below all came from one sample that was sequenced in a study of cytomegalovirus exposure and HLA in healthy donors. PCR used 60 Vbeta primers and 13 Jbeta primers. Profiling relied on immunoSEQ multiplex PCR, and the TCRdb table lists in-frame clones only, not all of them. Of 150,000 to 200,000 clones detected, about 85% appear once; the ten largest clones hold roughly 1.5%. Sequencing used PBMCs. These receptors were taken from a woman between 50 and 59 years old in good health and CMV-seronegative.

The chain links TRBV7-3 to TRBJ2-5; D gene unclear. The CDR3 extends over 13 amino acids. In germline, CDR1 is SGHTA, CDR2 FQGTGA. V gave up 3 bases and J gave up 4 bases, with 9 bases separating them. The CDR3 spells CASSLDRGETQYF. Here the CDR3 DNA reads TGTGCCAGCAGCTTGGATCGAGGAGAGACCCAGTACTTC.

The chain combines TRBV2 with TRBJ1-2, with D maybe TRBD1 (6 bases). V was pared by 7 bases and J by 7 bases, with 13 bases between. The CDR3 covers 12 residues. Germline V gives CDR1 SNHLY, CDR2 FYNNEI. CDR3 amino acids: CASNQGLGGYTF. CDR3 DNA sequence: TGTGCCAGCAATCAGGGGTTAGGTGGCTACACCTTC.